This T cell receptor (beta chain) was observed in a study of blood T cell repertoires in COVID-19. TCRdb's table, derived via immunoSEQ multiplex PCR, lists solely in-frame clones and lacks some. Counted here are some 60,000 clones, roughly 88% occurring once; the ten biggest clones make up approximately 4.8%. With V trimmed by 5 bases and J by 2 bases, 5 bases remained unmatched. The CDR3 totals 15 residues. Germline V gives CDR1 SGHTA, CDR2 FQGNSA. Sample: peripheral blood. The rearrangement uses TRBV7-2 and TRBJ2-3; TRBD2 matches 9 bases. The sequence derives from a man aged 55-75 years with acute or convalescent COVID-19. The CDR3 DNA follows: TGTGCCAGCAGCCAGACTAGCGGCACCACAGATACGCAGTATTTT. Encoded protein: CASSQTSGTTDTQYF.